The 20 T cell receptor beta chains below come from one sample, sequenced in a study of T cell changes during pregnancy in multiple sclerosis. The assay was immunoSEQ multiplex PCR, and TCRdb's table has in-frame clones only and misses some. The table has about 67,000 clones, 92% seen once. This specimen was peripheral blood, taken in the second trimester of pregnancy. The receptor set was obtained from a female donor in good health, enrolled as a control in a pregnancy study.

The chain recombines TRBV5-1 with TRBJ2-1; D is possibly TRBD2 (5 bases). Germline loops: CDR1 SGHRS, CDR2 YFSETQ. The CDR3 covers 16 residues. Trimming took off 4 bases at V and 0 bases at J, with 14 bases between the two ends. Written as DNA, the CDR3 is TGCGCCAGCAGCATAAGGACTGCGAGCTCCTACAATGAGCAGTTCTTC. Its protein is CASSIRTASSYNEQFF.

The V gene is TRBV29-1, the J gene TRBJ2-5; 12 nucleotides line up with TRBD2. CDR3 length: 16 amino acids. CDR1 is SQVTM and CDR2 is ANQGSEA in the germline V gene. Trimming cost V 6 bases and J 2 bases; bases outside gene matches: 10. CDR3 loop: CSVSPLAGGVQETQYF. DNA for the CDR3: TGCAGCGTCTCCCCCCTAGCGGGGGGGGTTCAAGAGACCCAGTACTTC.

The V call is TRBV7-2, the J call TRBJ2-5; 8 nucleotides align to TRBD1. CDR3 length equals 15 residues. J lost 5 bases, V lost 6 bases, and 11 bases had no gene match. Germline lookup yields CDR1 SGHTA and CDR2 FQGNSA. The CDR3 loop is CASSRQGAPGETQYF. CDR3 in DNA: TGTGCCAGCAGTAGGCAGGGGGCGCCAGGTGAGACCCAGTACTTC.

The rearrangement joins TRBV15 to TRBJ2-2; 10 bases are shared with TRBD2. Germline V lookup: CDR1 LNHNV, CDR2 YYDKDF (reference sequence). The CDR3 has 17 amino acids. Losses at the gene ends were 5 bases for V and 0 bases for J; bases not matched to a gene: 6. The CDR3 DNA reads as TGTGCCACCAGCGGAGTAGCGGGGGGCCCGAACACCGGGGAGCTGTTTTTT. It yields the protein CATSGVAGGPNTGELFF.

This chain links TRBV5-4 with TRBJ2-1; 13 positions match TRBD2. The CDR3 totals 15 residues. Germline CDR1 SGHNT, CDR2 YYREEE (reference sequence). V lost 4 bases, J lost 4 bases, and 2 bases stayed unmatched. The CDR3 DNA sequence: TGTGCCAGCAGCCTGACTAGCGGGAGGTACAATGAGCAGTTCTTC. Translating it yields CASSLTSGRYNEQFF.

The chain recombines TRBV9 with TRBJ2-2; TRBD2 aligns across 15 bases. V lost 4 bases, J lost 5 bases, and 21 bases stayed unmatched. Per germline, CDR1 SGDLS and CDR2 YYNGEE. This CDR3 region has 22 residues. The CDR3 protein is CASSPRTWTSGGARVRTGELFF. The CDR3 nucleotides read TGTGCCAGCAGCCCCCGGACTTGGACTAGCGGGGGGGCCCGTGTTCGTACCGGGGAGCTGTTTTTT.

The V call is TRBV11-3, the J call TRBJ2-3; TRBD1 matches 11 bases. CDR1 is SGHNT and CDR2 is YENEEA in the germline V gene. After removal of 6 bases from V and 3 bases from J, the junction contained 5 bases not matched to a gene. The CDR3 length is 15 residues. CDR3 region: CASSPGQGATDTQYF. The DNA of the CDR3 is TGTGCCAGCAGTCCAGGACAGGGGGCAACAGATACGCAGTATTTT.

Here the CDR3 reads CASSPGTGLETQYF. The CDR3 coding sequence is TGTGCCAGCAGTCCCGGGACAGGGTTAGAGACCCAGTACTTC. The rearrangement links TRBV2 to TRBJ2-5, with TRBD1 matching 9 bases. With 5 bases clipped from V and 4 bases from J, the junction kept 5 bases outside the gene matches. The CDR3 is 14 residues long. The germline gives CDR1 SNHLY, CDR2 FYNNEI.

J is TRBJ1-2 and V is TRBV7-8; TRBD1 matches at 7 bases. Germline V CDR1 and CDR2: SGHVS, FQNEAQ. J was trimmed by 4 bases and V by 3 bases; bases with no gene match: 8. The CDR3 sequence is 15 residues long. The DNA for the CDR3 is TGTGCCAGCAGCTTGTTAGGGGGCTTCCTCTATGGCTACACCTTC. This encodes CASSLLGGFLYGYTF.

The chain joins TRBV11-3 to TRBJ2-3; D is possibly TRBD2 (5 bases). The CDR3 is 15 amino acids. V was shortened by 1 base and J by 2 bases, with 10 bases between the two germline ends. CDR1 SGHNT and CDR2 YENEEA come from the germline V gene. The CDR3 is CASSLGAAYTDTQYF. The CDR3 DNA sequence: TGTGCCAGCAGCTTAGGAGCGGCCTACACAGATACGCAGTATTTT. The full variable domain, with the rest looked up from reference TRBV11-3 and TRBJ2-3, is EAGVVQSPRYKIIEKKQPVAFWCNPISGHNTLYWYLQNLGQGPELLIRYENEEAVDDSQLPKDRFSAERLKGVDSTLKIQPAELGDSAVYLCASSLGAAYTDTQYFGPGTRLTVL.

V is TRBV19 and J is TRBJ1-5; the D gene is possibly TRBD1 (5 bases). CDR1 and CDR2 (germline): LNHDA, SQIVND (reference sequence). This CDR3 is 15 amino acids long. For the CDR3, the DNA is TGTGCTACGGACACCCAGGCTGGTTATAATCAGCCCCAGCATTTT. It encodes CATDTQAGYNQPQHF.

The chain carries TRBV19 and TRBJ1-3; 9 positions match TRBD1. J was trimmed by 0 bases and V by 3 bases; bases with no gene match: 9. This CDR3 has 18 amino acids. CDR1 is LNHDA and CDR2 is SQIVND in the germline V gene (reference sequence). This CDR3 reads CASSIGDRDPSSGNTIYF. The DNA of the CDR3 is TGTGCCAGTAGTATCGGGGACAGGGACCCGAGCTCTGGAAACACCATATATTTT. Full variable domain (remainder filled in from reference TRBV19 and TRBJ1-3): DGGITQSPKYLFRKEGQNVTLSCEQNLNHDAMYWYRQDPGQGLRLIYYSQIVNDFQKGDIAEGYSVSREKKESFPLTVTSAQKNPTAFYLCASSIGDRDPSSGNTIYFGEGSWLTVV.

The rearrangement joins TRBV11-2 to TRBJ2-7; TRBD2 matches 13 bases. After removal of 4 bases from V and 3 bases from J, the junction contained 9 bases not matched to a gene. CDR3 length: 17 residues. The germline CDR1 and CDR2 sequences are SGHAT and FQNNGV. CDR3 DNA sequence: TGTGCCAGCAGCTATCGGACTAGCGGGGGCGCCCTCTACGAGCAGTACTTC. Amino acid sequence: CASSYRTSGGALYEQYF.

This clone has a handful of counts. The chain combines TRBV6-1 with TRBJ2-6; D gene ambiguous. CDR3 length: 15 residues. CDR1 MNHNS and CDR2 SASEGT come from the germline V gene. Trimming removed 7 bases at V and 0 bases at J, with 10 bases between. As DNA, the CDR3 is TGTGCCAGCACCGAAAAGAGCTCTGGGGCCAACGTCCTGACTTTC. Translating gives CASTEKSSGANVLTF.

The chain carries TRBV5-1 and TRBJ2-3, with TRBD2 identical over 9 bases. The junction had 5 bases not matched to a gene; V was cut back by 0 bases and J by 3 bases. CDR1 and CDR2 (germline): SGHRS, YFSETQ. CDR3 length: 16 amino acids. The CDR3 DNA sequence: TGCGCCAGCAGCTTGGTGCTAGCGGGGTCTACAGATACGCAGTATTTT. This translates into CASSLVLAGSTDTQYF.

The chain has TRBV5-8 and TRBJ2-3; D is unclear. CDR3 size: 13 residues. Between the trimmed V and J ends, which lost 7 bases and 4 bases, there was a span of 13 bases. The V gene's germline CDR1 is SGHTS and CDR2 YDEGEE. The CDR3 bases are TGTGCCAGCCGTATGGGCCTCCCAGATACGCAGTATTTT. This translates into CASRMGLPDTQYF.

The chain links TRBV7-2 to TRBJ2-1, with 12 bases that match TRBD2. This CDR3 has 15 amino acids. With V trimmed by 7 bases and J by 9 bases, 10 bases remained unmatched. The germline V gene has CDR1 SGHTA and CDR2 FQGNSA. The CDR3 nucleotides are TGTGCCAGCATCATACTCCGGACTAGCGGGATTGAGCAGTTCTTC. This translates into CASIILRTSGIEQFF.

The chain combines TRBV10-3 with TRBJ2-1; the match to TRBD2 covers 12 bases. Trimming at V came to 10 bases and at J to 0 bases, leaving 10 bases not matched to a gene. The CDR3 runs to 17 residues. Per the germline V gene, CDR1 is ENHRY and CDR2 is SYGVKD. The CDR3 DNA reads as TGTGCCACCACTAGCGGGGGGCGTTCGGGCTCCTACAATGAGCAGTTCTTC. Protein product: CATTSGGRSGSYNEQFF.

This rearrangement joins TRBV11-2 to TRBJ1-3; D uncertain. The CDR3 runs to 15 residues. In germline, CDR1 is SGHAT, CDR2 FQNNGV. V was pared by 1 base and J by 0 bases, with 7 bases between. The CDR3 protein is CASSLGIGSGNTIYF. CDR3 coding DNA: TGTGCCAGCAGCTTAGGTATCGGCTCTGGAAACACCATATATTTT.

The chain joins TRBV6-5 to TRBJ2-7; a weak D match, TRBD2 (6 bases). V lost 6 bases, J lost 4 bases, and 16 bases lay in between. Germline V gene data show CDR1 as MNHEY and CDR2 as SVGAGI. The CDR3 length is 14 residues. CDR3 nucleotide sequence: TGTGCCAGCAGCCCATCGGGACTCTATTACGAGCAGTACTTC. As protein: CASSPSGLYYEQYF.